A single sample is the source of the 14 T cell receptor beta chains below, sequenced in a study of PD-1 blockade in classical Hodgkin lymphoma. The assay was immunoSEQ multiplex PCR, and TCRdb's table has in-frame clones only and misses some. Altogether around 25,000 clones are present, 80% being singletons, with the ten largest covering roughly 6.7%. All the patients suffered relapse after autologous stem cell transplantation, and brentuximab vedotin exposure differed. Source: peripheral blood mononuclear cells (PBMCs), taken at baseline. Receptor source: a human donor with classical Hodgkin lymphoma.

The chain has TRBV5-1 and TRBJ2-7, with D hard to call. The CDR3 has 12 amino acids. V dropped 6 bases and J dropped 1 base, with 8 bases sitting between them. Per the germline V gene, CDR1 is SGHRS and CDR2 is YFSETQ. The CDR3 DNA follows: TGCGCCAGCAAGGACCGTTCCTACGAGCAGTACTTC. Protein: CASKDRSYEQYF.

The rearrangement joins TRBV27 to TRBJ1-2, with D perhaps TRBD1 (6 bases). The CDR3 is made up of 12 amino acids. The germline V gene encodes CDR1 MNHEY and CDR2 SMNVEV (reference sequence). V lost 5 bases to trimming and J lost 5 bases, with 9 bases between them. The CDR3 loop reads CASSPTGYGYTF. CDR3 DNA sequence: TGTGCCAGCAGTCCTACAGGGTATGGCTACACCTTC.

This clone was counted once. V is TRBV19 and J is TRBJ2-5; either TRBD1 or TRBD2 may fit D (5 bases each). The CDR3 is made up of 15 amino acids. The V end lost 5 bases, the J end lost 5 bases, and 18 bases lay between the germline ends. Germline V CDR1 and CDR2: LNHDA, SQIVND (reference sequence). This CDR3 reads CASSVRDQPVETQYF. As DNA, the CDR3 is TGTGCCAGTAGTGTCCGGGACCAGCCAGTGGAGACCCAGTACTTC.

The rearrangement links TRBV28 to TRBJ1-6; possibly TRBD1 for D (5 bases). The CDR3 covers 12 residues. V was shortened by 6 bases and J by 10 bases, with 10 bases between the two germline ends. CDR1 is MDHEN and CDR2 is SYDVKM in the germline V gene. The CDR3 DNA sequence: TGTGCCAGCAGGCCAGGGTTATCACCCCTCCACTTT. Encoded protein: CASRPGLSPLHF.

The chain recombines TRBV11-2 with TRBJ2-3; D possibly corresponds to TRBD2 (6 bases). The CDR3 has 17 amino acids. The ends were cut back, 5 bases at V and 0 bases at J, with 18 bases in the middle. Germline assignment: CDR1 SGHAT and CDR2 FQNNGV. CDR3 nucleotide sequence: TGTGCCAGCAGCCTATGGCAGGGAGGTCTAAGCACAGATACGCAGTATTTT. Its translation: CASSLWQGGLSTDTQYF.

This clone qualifies as medium-sized. V is TRBV5-1 and J is TRBJ1-6; 7 bases are a match to TRBD1. The CDR3 runs 15 residues. In germline, CDR1 is SGHRS, CDR2 YFSETQ. Trimming cost V 1 base and J 8 bases; bases outside gene matches: 6. DNA of the CDR3: TGCGCCAGCAGCTTGCGGACAGGAATTGATTCACCCCTCCACTTT. Protein product: CASSLRTGIDSPLHF. The variable domain in full, completed from reference TRBV5-1 and TRBJ1-6, reads KAGVTQTPRYLIKTRGQQVTLSCSPISGHRSVSWYQQTPGQGLQFLFEYFSETQRNKGNFPGRFSGRQFSNSRSEMNVSTLELGDSALYLCASSLRTGIDSPLHFGNGTRLTVT.

This clone was recorded only once. The chain has TRBV4-3 and TRBJ2-7, with 9 nucleotides matching TRBD1. Germline V lookup: CDR1 LGHNA, CDR2 YSLEER. Trimming cost V 2 bases and J 2 bases; bases outside gene matches: 10. The CDR3 has 17 residues. The CDR3 sequence is CASSQSITRDRAYEQYF. The CDR3 DNA reads as TGCGCCAGCAGCCAATCAATAACCCGGGACAGGGCCTACGAGCAGTACTTC.

J is TRBJ1-5 and V is TRBV10-3; D unclear. The CDR3 runs to 14 residues. V lost 3 bases and J 3 bases, leaving 9 bases between the germline ends. The germline V gene encodes CDR1 ENHRY and CDR2 SYGVKD. The DNA of the CDR3 is TGTGCCATCAGTGATTCCCGGGTCAATCAGCCCCAGCATTTT. Amino acid sequence: CAISDSRVNQPQHF.

V and J are TRBV27 and TRBJ1-1; D may be TRBD1 (5 bases). The CDR3 sequence is 15 residues long. Germline CDR1 and CDR2: MNHEY and SMNVEV (reference sequence). V lost 0 bases and J lost 1, with 9 bases in between. In DNA, the CDR3 is TGTGCCAGCAGTTTATCTCCAACAGGGAACACTGAAGCTTTCTTT. Encoded protein: CASSLSPTGNTEAFF.

The V gene is TRBV7-9, the J gene TRBJ1-1; D is unclear. The CDR3 totals 11 residues. Germline V gene data show CDR1 as SEHNR and CDR2 as FQNEAQ (reference sequence). V lost 5 bases, J lost 4 bases, and 5 bases lay in between. The CDR3 sequence is CASSTSTEAFF. CDR3 bases: TGTGCCAGCAGCACCTCCACTGAAGCTTTCTTT.

This clone came up once. The rearrangement uses TRBV11-2 and TRBJ2-5; the match to TRBD2 covers 7 bases. J gave up 2 bases and V 5 bases, and 2 bases lay outside the gene matches. The CDR3 loop spans 13 amino acids. Germline CDR1 reads SGHAT; CDR2 reads FQNNGV. CDR3 residues: CASSRGLQETQYF. The CDR3 DNA reads as TGTGCCAGCAGCCGGGGACTACAAGAGACCCAGTACTTC.

The DNA of the CDR3 is TGTGCCAGCATGGCAGGAAGCTCCTATAATTCACCCCTCCACTTT. Protein sequence: CASMAGSSYNSPLHF. This chain joins TRBV6-5 and TRBJ1-6; no firm D call. V was pared by 7 bases and J by 0 bases, with 10 bases between. CDR3 length equals 15 residues. Germline lookup yields CDR1 MNHEY and CDR2 SVGAGI.

The chain is built from TRBV6-6 and TRBJ1-1; 8 bases match TRBD1. With V trimmed by 5 bases and J by 5 bases, 7 bases remained unmatched. The CDR3 runs 14 residues. From germline, CDR1 is MNHNY and CDR2 SVGAGI (reference sequence). The DNA for the CDR3 is TGTGCCAGCAGTCAACCAGGGGGCCGAACTGAAGCTTTCTTT. It specifies CASSQPGGRTEAFF.

The chain is built from TRBV4-1 and TRBJ1-2; D gene unclear. V dropped 5 bases and J dropped 4 bases, with 17 bases sitting between them. Germline CDR1 MGHRA, CDR2 YSYEKL. The CDR3 spans 15 residues. CDR3 coding DNA: TGCGCCAGCAGCATGAAGAACCGAAAGACCTATGGCTACACCTTC. Residues: CASSMKNRKTYGYTF.